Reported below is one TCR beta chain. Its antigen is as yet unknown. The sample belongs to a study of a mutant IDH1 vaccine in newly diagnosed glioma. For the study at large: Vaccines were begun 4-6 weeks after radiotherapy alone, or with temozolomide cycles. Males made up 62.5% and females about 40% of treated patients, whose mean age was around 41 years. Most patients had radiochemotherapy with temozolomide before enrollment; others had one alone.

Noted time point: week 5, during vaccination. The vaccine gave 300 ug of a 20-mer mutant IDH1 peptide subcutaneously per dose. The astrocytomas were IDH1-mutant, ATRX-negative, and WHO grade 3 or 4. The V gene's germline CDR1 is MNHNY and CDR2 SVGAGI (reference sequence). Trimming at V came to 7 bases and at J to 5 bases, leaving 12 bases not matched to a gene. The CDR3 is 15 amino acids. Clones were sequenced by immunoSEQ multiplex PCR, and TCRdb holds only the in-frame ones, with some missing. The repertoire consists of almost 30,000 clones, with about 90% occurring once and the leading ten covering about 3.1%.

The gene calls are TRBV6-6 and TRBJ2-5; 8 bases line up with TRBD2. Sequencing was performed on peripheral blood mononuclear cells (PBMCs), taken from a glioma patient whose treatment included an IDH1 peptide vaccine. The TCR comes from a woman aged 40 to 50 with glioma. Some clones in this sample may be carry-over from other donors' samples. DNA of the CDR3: TGTGCCAGCACTCAGCCGGGACTAGGGGAGGAGACCCAGTACTTC. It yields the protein CASTQPGLGEETQYF.